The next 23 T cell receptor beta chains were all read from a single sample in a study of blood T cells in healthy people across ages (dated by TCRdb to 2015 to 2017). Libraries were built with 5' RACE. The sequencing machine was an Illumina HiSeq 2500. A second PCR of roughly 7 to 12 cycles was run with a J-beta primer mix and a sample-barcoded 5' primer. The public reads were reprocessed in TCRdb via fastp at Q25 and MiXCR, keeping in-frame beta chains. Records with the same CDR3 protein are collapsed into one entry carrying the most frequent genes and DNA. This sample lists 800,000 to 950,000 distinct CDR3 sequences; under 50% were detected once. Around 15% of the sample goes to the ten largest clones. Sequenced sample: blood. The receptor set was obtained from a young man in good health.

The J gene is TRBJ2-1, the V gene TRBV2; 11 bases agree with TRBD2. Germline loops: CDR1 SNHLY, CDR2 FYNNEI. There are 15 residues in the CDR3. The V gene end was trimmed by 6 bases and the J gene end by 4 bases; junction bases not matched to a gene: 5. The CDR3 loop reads CASRVTSGVYNEQFF. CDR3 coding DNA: TGTGCCAGCAGGGTGACTAGCGGGGTGTACAATGAGCAGTTCTTC.

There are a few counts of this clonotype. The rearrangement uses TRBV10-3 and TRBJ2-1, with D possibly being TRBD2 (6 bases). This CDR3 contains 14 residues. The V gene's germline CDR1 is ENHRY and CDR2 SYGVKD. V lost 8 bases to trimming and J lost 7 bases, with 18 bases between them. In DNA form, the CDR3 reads TGTGCCATCGGGCTGGAGGGGACGAGGAATGAGCAGTTCTTC. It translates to CAIGLEGTRNEQFF.

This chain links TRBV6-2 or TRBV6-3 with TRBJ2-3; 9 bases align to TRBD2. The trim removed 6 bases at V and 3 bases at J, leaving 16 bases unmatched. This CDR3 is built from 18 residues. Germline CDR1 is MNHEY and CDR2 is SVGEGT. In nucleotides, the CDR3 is TGTGCCAGCAGCCTCTACAGCGGGGGGCCTAAAGATACAGATACGCAGTATTTT. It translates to CASSLYSGGPKDTDTQYF.

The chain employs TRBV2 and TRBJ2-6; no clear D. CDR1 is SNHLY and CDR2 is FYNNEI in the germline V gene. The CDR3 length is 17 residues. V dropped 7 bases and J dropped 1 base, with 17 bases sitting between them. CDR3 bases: TGTGCCAGCAATCTATACCAACGGGTATCTGGGGCCAACGTCCTGACTTTC. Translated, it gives CASNLYQRVSGANVLTF.

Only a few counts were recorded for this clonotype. CDR3 protein: CASSQEDRDNNEQFF. As DNA, the CDR3 is TGCGCCAGCAGCCAAGAAGACAGAGACAACAATGAGCAGTTCTTC. V gene TRBV4-1 combines with J gene TRBJ2-1, with D possibly being TRBD1 (5 bases). Trimming cost V 0 bases and J 5 bases, with 11 bases left between them. Germline assignment: CDR1 MGHRA and CDR2 YSYEKL. This CDR3 has 15 residues.

The CDR3 DNA follows: TGTGCCACCAGTGATGGAGGTCGGTATGGCTACACCTTC. This sequence encodes CATSDGGRYGYTF. The V and J genes are TRBV24-1 and TRBJ1-2; no clear D. CDR1 KGHDR and CDR2 SFDVKD come from the germline V gene. V lost 3 bases and J lost 5, with 9 bases in between. The CDR3 runs 13 residues.

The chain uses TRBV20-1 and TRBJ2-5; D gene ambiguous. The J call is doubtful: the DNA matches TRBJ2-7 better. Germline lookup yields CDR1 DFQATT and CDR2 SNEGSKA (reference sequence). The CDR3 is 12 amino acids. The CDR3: CSARPHDYEQYF. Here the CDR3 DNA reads TGCAGTGCCCGTCCCCACGACTACGAGCAGTACTTC.

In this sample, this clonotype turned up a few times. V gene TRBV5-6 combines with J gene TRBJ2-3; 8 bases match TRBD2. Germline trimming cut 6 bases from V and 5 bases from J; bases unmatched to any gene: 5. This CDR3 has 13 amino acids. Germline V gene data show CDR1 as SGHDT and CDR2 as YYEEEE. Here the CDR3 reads CASTRGGEDTQYF. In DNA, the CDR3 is TGTGCCAGCACTCGGGGGGGAGAAGATACGCAGTATTTT.

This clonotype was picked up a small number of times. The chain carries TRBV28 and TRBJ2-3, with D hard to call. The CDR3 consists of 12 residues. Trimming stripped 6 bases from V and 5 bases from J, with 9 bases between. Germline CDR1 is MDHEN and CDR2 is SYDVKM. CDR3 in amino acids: CASSTRLDTQYF. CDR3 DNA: TGTGCCAGCAGCACACGTCTAGATACGCAGTATTTT.

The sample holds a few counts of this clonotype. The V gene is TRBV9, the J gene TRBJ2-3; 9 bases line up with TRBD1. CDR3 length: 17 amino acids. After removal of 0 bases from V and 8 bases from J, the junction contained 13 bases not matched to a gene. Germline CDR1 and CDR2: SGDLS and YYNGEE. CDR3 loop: CASSVATGGFEGGTQYF. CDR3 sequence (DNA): TGTGCCAGCAGCGTAGCTACAGGGGGCTTCGAAGGGGGTACGCAGTATTTT.

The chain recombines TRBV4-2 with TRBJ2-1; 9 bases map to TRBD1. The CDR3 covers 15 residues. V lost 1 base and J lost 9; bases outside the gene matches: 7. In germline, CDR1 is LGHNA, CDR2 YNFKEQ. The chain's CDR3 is CASSQGDREEGEQFF. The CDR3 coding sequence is TGTGCCAGCAGCCAAGGGGACAGGGAGGAGGGTGAGCAGTTCTTC.

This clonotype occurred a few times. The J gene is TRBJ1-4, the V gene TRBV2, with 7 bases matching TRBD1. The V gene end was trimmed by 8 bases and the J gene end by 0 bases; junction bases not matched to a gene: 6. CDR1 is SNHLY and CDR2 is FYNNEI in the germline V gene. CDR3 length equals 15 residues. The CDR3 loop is CASATGLATNEKLFF. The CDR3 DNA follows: TGTGCCAGCGCGACAGGGTTGGCAACTAATGAAAAACTGTTTTTT.

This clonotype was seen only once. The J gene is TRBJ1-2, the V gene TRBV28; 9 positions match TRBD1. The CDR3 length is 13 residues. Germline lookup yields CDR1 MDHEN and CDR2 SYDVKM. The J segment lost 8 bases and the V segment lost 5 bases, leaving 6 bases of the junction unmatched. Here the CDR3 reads CASSAGTGLGYTF. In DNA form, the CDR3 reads TGTGCCAGCAGTGCCGGGACAGGGCTAGGCTACACCTTC.

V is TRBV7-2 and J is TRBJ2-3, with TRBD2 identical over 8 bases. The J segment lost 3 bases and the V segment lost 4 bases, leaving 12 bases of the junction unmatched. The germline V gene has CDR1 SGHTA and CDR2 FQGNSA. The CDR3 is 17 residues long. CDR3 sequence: CASSSVPGGPGTDTQYF. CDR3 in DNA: TGTGCCAGCAGCTCCGTCCCGGGGGGGCCCGGAACAGATACGCAGTATTTT.

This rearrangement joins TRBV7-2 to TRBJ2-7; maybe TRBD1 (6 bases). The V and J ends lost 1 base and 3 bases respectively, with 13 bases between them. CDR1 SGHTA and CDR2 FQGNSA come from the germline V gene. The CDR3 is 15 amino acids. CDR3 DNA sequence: TGTGCCAGCAGCTTAGAGGGGGACATCTTCTACGAGCAGTACTTC. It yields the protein CASSLEGDIFYEQYF.

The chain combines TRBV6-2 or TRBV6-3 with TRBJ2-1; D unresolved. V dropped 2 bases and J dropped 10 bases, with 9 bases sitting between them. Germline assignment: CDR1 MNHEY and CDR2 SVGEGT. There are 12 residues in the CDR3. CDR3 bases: TGTGCCAGCAGTTACGGCGAATCCGAGCAGTTCTTC. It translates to CASSYGESEQFF.

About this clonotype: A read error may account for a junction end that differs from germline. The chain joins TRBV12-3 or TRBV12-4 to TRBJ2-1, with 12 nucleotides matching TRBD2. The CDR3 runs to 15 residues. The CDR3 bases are TGTGCCACCTCGAATCTAGCGGGGGGGTACAATGAGGAGTTCTTC. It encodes CATSNLAGGYNEEFF.

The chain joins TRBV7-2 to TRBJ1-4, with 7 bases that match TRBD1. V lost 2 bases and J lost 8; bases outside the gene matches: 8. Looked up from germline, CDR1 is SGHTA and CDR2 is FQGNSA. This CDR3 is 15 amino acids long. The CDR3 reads CASSLNRQGREKLFF. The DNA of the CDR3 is TGTGCCAGCAGCTTAAATCGACAGGGTCGGGAAAAACTGTTTTTT.

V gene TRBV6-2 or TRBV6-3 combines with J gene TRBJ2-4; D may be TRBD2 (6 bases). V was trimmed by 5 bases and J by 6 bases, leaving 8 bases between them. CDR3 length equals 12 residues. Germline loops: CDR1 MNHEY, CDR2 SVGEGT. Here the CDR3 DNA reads TGTGCCAGCAGTGCACTAGCAAACATTCAGTACTTC. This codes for CASSALANIQYF.

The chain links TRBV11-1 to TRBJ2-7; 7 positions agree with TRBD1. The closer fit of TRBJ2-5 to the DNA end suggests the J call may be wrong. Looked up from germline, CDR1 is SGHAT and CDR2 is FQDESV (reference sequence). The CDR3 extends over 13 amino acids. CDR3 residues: CASSPGQFETQYF. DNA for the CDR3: TGTGCCAGCAGCCCGGGACAGTTCGAGACCCAGTACTTC.

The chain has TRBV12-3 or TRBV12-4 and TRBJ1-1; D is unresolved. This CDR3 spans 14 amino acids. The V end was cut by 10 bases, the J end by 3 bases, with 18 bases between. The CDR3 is CANSLPSTYTEAFF. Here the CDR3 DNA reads TGTGCCAACAGCCTCCCGTCTACTTACACTGAAGCTTTCTTT.

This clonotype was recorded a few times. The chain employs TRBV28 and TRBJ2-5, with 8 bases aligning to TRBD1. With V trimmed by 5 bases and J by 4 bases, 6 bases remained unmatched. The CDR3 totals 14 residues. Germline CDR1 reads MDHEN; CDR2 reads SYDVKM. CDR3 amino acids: CASSPYTGGETQYF. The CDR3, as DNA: TGTGCCAGCAGTCCCTACACAGGGGGAGAGACCCAGTACTTC.

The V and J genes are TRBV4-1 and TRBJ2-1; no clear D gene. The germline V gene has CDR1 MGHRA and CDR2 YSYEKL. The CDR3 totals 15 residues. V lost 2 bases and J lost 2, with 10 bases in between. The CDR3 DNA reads TGCGCCAGCAGCCAACCCCCGGTGGCCTACAATGAGCAGTTCTTC. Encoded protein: CASSQPPVAYNEQFF.